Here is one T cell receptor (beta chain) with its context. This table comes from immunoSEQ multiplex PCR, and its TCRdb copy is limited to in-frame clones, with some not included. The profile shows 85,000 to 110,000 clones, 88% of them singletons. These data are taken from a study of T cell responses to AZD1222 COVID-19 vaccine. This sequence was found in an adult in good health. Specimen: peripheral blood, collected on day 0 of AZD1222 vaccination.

Here the CDR3 reads CASSPGGVNTEAFF. The CDR3 region has the DNA TGTGCCAGCAGCCCCGGAGGGGTGAACACTGAAGCTTTCTTT. The chain carries TRBV7-2 and TRBJ1-1, with D possibly being TRBD1 (5 bases). The CDR3 is 14 residues long. The germline V gene encodes CDR1 SGHTA and CDR2 FQGNSA. The V end was cut by 5 bases, the J end by 0 bases, with 10 bases between.